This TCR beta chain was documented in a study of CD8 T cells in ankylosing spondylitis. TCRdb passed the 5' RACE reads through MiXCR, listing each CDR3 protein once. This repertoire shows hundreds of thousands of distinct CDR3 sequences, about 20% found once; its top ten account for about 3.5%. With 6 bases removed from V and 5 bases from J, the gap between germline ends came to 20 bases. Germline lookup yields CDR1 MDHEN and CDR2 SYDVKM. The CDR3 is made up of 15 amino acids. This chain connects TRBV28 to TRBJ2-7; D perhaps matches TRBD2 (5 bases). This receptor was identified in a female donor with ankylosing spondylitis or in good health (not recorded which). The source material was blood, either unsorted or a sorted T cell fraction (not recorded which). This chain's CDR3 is CASSSPAEGRNEQYF. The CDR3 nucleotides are TGTGCCAGCAGCTCCCCCGCCGAGGGCCGCAACGAGCAGTACTTC.